Below are 19 T cell receptor beta chains sequenced from a single sample in a study of blood T cells in healthy people across ages. Next came a second PCR, run for about 6 to 11 cycles, which used a sample-barcoded 5' primer along with a J-beta primer mix. TCRdb reanalysed the 5' RACE reads using MiXCR and keeps one entry per CDR3 protein. The sample consists of around 780,000 distinct CDR3 sequences, around 50% of them appearing once. Sequencing was performed on blood. The receptors were gathered from a man in his forties or fifties in good health.

The chain joins TRBV6-1 to TRBJ2-1, with 9 bases matching TRBD2. Germline V gene sequence: CDR1 MNHNS, CDR2 SASEGT. V lost 1 base to trimming and J lost 9 bases; unmatched junction nucleotides: 10. CDR3 length: 16 residues. CDR3 region: CASSEVGGGVSGEQFF. DNA for the CDR3: TGTGCCAGCAGTGAAGTGGGCGGGGGGGTAAGTGGTGAGCAGTTCTTC.

This clonotype was seen once. The chain joins TRBV2 to TRBJ1-2; D is perhaps TRBD1 (6 bases). Germline V gives CDR1 SNHLY, CDR2 FYNNEI. V dropped 3 bases and J dropped 10 bases, with 18 bases sitting between them. The length of the CDR3 is 14 residues. Here the CDR3 DNA reads TGTGCCAGCAGTGAGGACAGCATGGTCGATGCCTACACCTTC. Its translation is CASSEDSMVDAYTF.

This chain connects TRBV13 to TRBJ2-3; 8 bases agree with TRBD2. CDR3 length: 15 residues. Germline lookup yields CDR1 PRHDT and CDR2 FYEKMQ (reference sequence). Losses at the gene ends were 5 bases for V and 5 bases for J; bases not matched to a gene: 9. The CDR3 bases are TGTGCCAGCAGCCACGGGGGGGGCGTGGGAGATACGCAGTATTTT. Translating it yields CASSHGGGVGDTQYF.

The genes are TRBV24-1 and TRBJ2-1, with D tentatively TRBD1 (5 bases). The CDR3 contains 16 residues. Germline loops: CDR1 KGHDR, CDR2 SFDVKD. Deletions cut 3 bases from V and 2 bases from J, with 13 bases between. CDR3 loop: CATSDVVGVTYNEQFF. The CDR3 coding sequence is TGTGCCACCAGTGATGTCGTAGGGGTAACCTACAATGAGCAGTTCTTC.

V and J are TRBV27 and TRBJ2-3, with unresolved D. Germline lookup yields CDR1 MNHEY and CDR2 SMNVEV (reference sequence). V lost 4 bases to trimming and J lost 9 bases, with 8 bases between them. This CDR3 is 11 amino acids long. The DNA of the CDR3 is TGTGCCAGCAGTTCCTCGATAACGCAGTATTTT. Translation: CASSSSITQYF.

This sequence joins TRBV20-1 and TRBJ1-6; 7 bases are shared with TRBD1. The V segment lost 5 bases and the J segment 6 bases; nucleotides outside the gene matches: 4. The CDR3 has 13 amino acids. Germline V gene data show CDR1 as DFQATT and CDR2 as SNEGSKA (reference sequence). CDR3 bases: TGCAGTGCTTCGGGACAGAGTAATTCACCCCTCCACTTT. It translates to CSASGQSNSPLHF.

The chain uses TRBV6-5 and TRBJ2-7; D is unclear. Germline V gives CDR1 MNHEY, CDR2 SVGAGI. V dropped 2 bases and J dropped 0 bases, with 5 bases sitting between them. The CDR3 is 13 amino acids. The CDR3: CASSYPRSYEQYF. As DNA, the CDR3 is TGTGCCAGCAGTTACCCTCGCTCCTACGAGCAGTACTTC.

In this sample, this clonotype turned up a few times. The genes are TRBV6-5 and TRBJ2-7, with a possible D match to TRBD1 (5 bases). The germline gives CDR1 MNHEY, CDR2 SVGAGI. V lost 0 bases and J lost 5, with 14 bases in between. This CDR3 has 15 residues. In nucleotides, the CDR3 is TGTGCCAGCAGTTACTCGCGCAGGGCTCCCCACGAGCAGTACTTC. It is translated as CASSYSRRAPHEQYF.

The chain carries TRBV28 and TRBJ2-5; D is possibly TRBD2 (6 bases). The J call is uncertain, as TRBJ2-4 better fits the DNA end. CDR3 length: 16 amino acids. Germline V gene lookup returns CDR1 MDHEN and CDR2 SYDVKM. The chain's CDR3 is CASSSEGGPMRNIQYF. CDR3 nucleotide sequence: TGTGCCAGCAGTTCTGAGGGAGGTCCGATGCGGAACATTCAGTACTTC.

The chain employs TRBV20-1 and TRBJ1-2; TRBD1 matches at 9 bases. The CDR3 loop spans 13 amino acids. The junction had 6 bases not matched to a gene; V was cut back by 3 bases and J by 7 bases. Germline assignment: CDR1 DFQATT and CDR2 SNEGSKA (reference sequence). The CDR3 DNA is TGCAGTGCTAGGGAGGGACAGGGTGGTGGCTACACCTTC. Translating gives CSAREGQGGGYTF.

The V call is TRBV6-2 or TRBV6-3, the J call TRBJ2-3; 7 nucleotides match TRBD2. Trimming removed 4 bases from V and 9 bases from J; junction bases left unmatched: 19. The length of the CDR3 is 17 residues. Per the germline V gene, CDR1 is MNHEY and CDR2 is SVGEGT. CDR3 nucleotide sequence: TGTGCCAGCAGTTGCCCTACTTCCGGACGACTAGCCCCCACGCAGTATTTT. It yields the protein CASSCPTSGRLAPTQYF.

Points on this clonotype: A read error may produce the germline difference seen at one junction end. The V call is TRBV20-1, the J call TRBJ2-3; 7 nucleotides align to TRBD1. CDR3 length: 15 amino acids. The germline CDR1 and CDR2 sequences are DFQATT and SNEGSKA (reference sequence). The CDR3 nucleotides read TGCAGTGCTGGAGAAAACAGGGGACACACAGATACGCAGTATTTT. Protein product: CSAGENRGHTDTQYF.

This clonotype has a handful of counts. The chain carries TRBV9 and TRBJ1-2, with 7 bases fitting TRBD1. From germline, CDR1 is SGDLS and CDR2 YYNGEE. The CDR3 spans 13 residues. With V trimmed by 0 bases and J by 9 bases, 5 bases remained unmatched. The CDR3 region has the DNA TGTGCCAGCAGCGTAGTACAGGGGAATCGCTACACCTTC. Protein sequence: CASSVVQGNRYTF.

There are a few counts of this clonotype. This chain uses TRBV12-3 or TRBV12-4 with TRBJ1-2, with D hard to call. The CDR3 is 13 amino acids. Deletions cut 5 bases from V and 0 bases from J, with 7 bases between. CDR3 region: CASSPRSNYGYTF. The DNA for the CDR3 is TGTGCCAGCAGTCCCCGGTCTAACTATGGCTACACCTTC.

This chain connects TRBV4-2 to TRBJ2-7, with D tentatively TRBD1 or TRBD2 (5 bases each). V was trimmed by 8 bases and J by 3 bases, leaving 8 bases between them. CDR1 is LGHNA, CDR2 YNFKEQ, per germline. The CDR3 loop spans 11 amino acids. This CDR3 reads CASRGVYEQYF. The CDR3 region has the DNA TGTGCCAGCCGAGGGGTCTACGAGCAGTACTTC.

Regarding this clonotype: Relative to the germline gene, one junction end is altered; a read error may explain this. This chain uses TRBV6-2 or TRBV6-3 with TRBJ2-1; unclear D gene. Germline CDR1 reads MNHEY; CDR2 reads SVGEGT. The CDR3 spans 11 residues. In nucleotides, the CDR3 is TGTGCCAGCAGCAACAACCATGAGCGGTTCTTC. Protein: CASSNNHERFF.

This chain uses TRBV27 with TRBJ1-2, with 7 bases lining up with TRBD1. With V trimmed by 5 bases and J by 0 bases, 6 bases remained unmatched. CDR1 and CDR2 from the germline V gene are MNHEY and SMNVEV (reference sequence). The CDR3 is made up of 15 amino acids. The CDR3, as DNA: TGTGCCAGCAGTATTACAGGGGTGGCTAACTATGGCTACACCTTC. It yields the protein CASSITGVANYGYTF.

Only a few counts were recorded for this clonotype. The chain has TRBV7-2 and TRBJ2-1, with TRBD1 as a possible D gene (6 bases). In germline, CDR1 is SGHTA, CDR2 FQGNSA. This CDR3 region has 15 residues. V was clipped by 5 bases and J by 1 base, with 12 bases between them. The CDR3 region is CASSETGPSYNEQFF. The DNA of the CDR3 is TGTGCCAGCAGCGAAACAGGGCCTTCCTACAATGAGCAGTTCTTC.

The chain couples TRBV4-3 to TRBJ2-5; 10 bases are a match to TRBD2. V lost 3 bases to trimming and J lost 5 bases; unmatched junction nucleotides: 12. This CDR3 spans 17 amino acids. Looked up from germline, CDR1 is LGHNA and CDR2 is YSLEER. The CDR3 sequence is CASSQGILAGAGETQYF. CDR3 DNA: TGCGCCAGCAGCCAGGGGATTCTAGCGGGAGCTGGGGAGACCCAGTACTTC.